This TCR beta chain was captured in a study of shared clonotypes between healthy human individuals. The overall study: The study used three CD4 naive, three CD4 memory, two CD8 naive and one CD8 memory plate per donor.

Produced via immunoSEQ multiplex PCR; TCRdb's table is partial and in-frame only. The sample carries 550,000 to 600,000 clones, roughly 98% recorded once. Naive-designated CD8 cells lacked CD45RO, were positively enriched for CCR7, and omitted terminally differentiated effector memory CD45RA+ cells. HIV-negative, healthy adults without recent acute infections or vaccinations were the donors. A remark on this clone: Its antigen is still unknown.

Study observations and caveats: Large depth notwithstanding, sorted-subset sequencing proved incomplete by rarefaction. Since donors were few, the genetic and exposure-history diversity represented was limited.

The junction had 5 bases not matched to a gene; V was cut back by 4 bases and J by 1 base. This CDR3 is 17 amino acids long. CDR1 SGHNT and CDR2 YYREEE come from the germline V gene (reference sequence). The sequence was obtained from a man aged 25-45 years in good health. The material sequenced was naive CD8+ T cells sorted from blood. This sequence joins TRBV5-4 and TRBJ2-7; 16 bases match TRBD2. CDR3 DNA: TGTGCCAGCAGCCCCGGGACTAGCGGGAGGGGTTCCTACGAGCAGTACTTC. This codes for CASSPGTSGRGSYEQYF.